Below are 10 T cell receptor beta chains sequenced from a single sample in a study of T-cell reconstitution after alpha-beta-depleted transplantation in children. A library of TCRbeta sequences, prepared with unique molecular identifiers, was generated. TCRdb reprocessed the PCR reads via MiXCR and lists one record per CDR3 protein. The sample holds approximately 350,000 distinct CDR3 sequences, around 10% seen once. The sample in question was PBMCs from the stem cell graft donor, obtained from the stem cell graft. These receptors all come from a human donor who donated a stem cell graft to a child with acute lymphoblastic leukemia.

V is TRBV10-3 and J is TRBJ2-7, with D perhaps being TRBD1 or TRBD2 (5 bases each). V gave up 0 bases and J gave up 9 bases, with 6 bases separating them. CDR3 length: 11 amino acids. The germline CDR1 and CDR2 sequences are ENHRY and SYGVKD. CDR3 protein: CAISESRGQYF. In nucleotides, the CDR3 is TGTGCCATCAGTGAGTCGAGGGGGCAGTACTTC.

The V gene is TRBV12-3 or TRBV12-4, the J gene TRBJ1-5, with 9 positions matching TRBD1. With V trimmed by 6 bases and J by 4 bases, 7 bases remained unmatched. The CDR3 consists of 15 residues. The CDR3 DNA follows: TGTGCCAGCAGCAAACAGGGGGCCGGGAATCAGCCCCAGCATTTT. It codes for CASSKQGAGNQPQHF.

This clonotype came up a few times. This chain connects TRBV29-1 to TRBJ2-1; a weak D match, TRBD2 (6 bases). The germline V gene has CDR1 SQVTM and CDR2 ANQGSEA. V lost 4 bases to trimming and J lost 4 bases, with 11 bases between them. The CDR3 contains 13 residues. The CDR3 region is CSVVRENYNEQFF. The CDR3 DNA follows: TGCAGCGTTGTCCGGGAGAATTACAATGAGCAGTTCTTC.

This clonotype was counted a few times. This chain joins TRBV7-2 and TRBJ2-4; the D gene could be TRBD1 or TRBD2 (5 bases each). The CDR3 consists of 16 residues. The germline V gene has CDR1 SGHTA and CDR2 FQGNSA. The V end lost 5 bases, the J end lost 7 bases, and 21 bases lay between the germline ends. The CDR3 coding sequence is TGTGCCAGCAGCGCCCCGGGACCGATGCGTGTGAACATTCAGTACTTC. This translates into CASSAPGPMRVNIQYF.

This clonotype was found a few times. This rearrangement joins TRBV12-3 or TRBV12-4 to TRBJ2-7; 8 nucleotides line up with TRBD1. The CDR3 sequence is 14 residues long. J was trimmed by 6 bases and V by 3 bases; bases with no gene match: 7. The CDR3 bases are TGTGCCAGCAGTTTTTTAGACAGGGGCGGCGAGCAGTACTTC. Protein sequence: CASSFLDRGGEQYF.

This clonotype was detected only a few times. The chain combines TRBV4-1 with TRBJ2-1, with 7 bases that match TRBD2. Germline V gene lookup returns CDR1 MGHRA and CDR2 YSYEKL. This CDR3 comprises 15 residues. With 1 base clipped from V and 7 bases from J, the junction kept 7 bases outside the gene matches. The CDR3 sequence: CASSQVPQGGNEQFF. The CDR3 DNA sequence: TGCGCCAGCAGCCAAGTTCCCCAGGGAGGGAATGAGCAGTTCTTC.

This chain connects TRBV6-5 to TRBJ1-3; 12 bases agree with TRBD1. The J segment lost 7 bases and the V segment lost 2 bases, leaving 6 bases of the junction unmatched. CDR1 and CDR2 from the germline V gene are MNHEY and SVGAGI. The CDR3 totals 16 residues. The DNA for the CDR3 is TGTGCCAGCAGTTACGCGCCGGGACAGGGGGCCAACACCATATATTTT. It encodes CASSYAPGQGANTIYF.

V is TRBV4-2 and J is TRBJ2-3; TRBD2 might be the D (5 bases). V was clipped by 1 base and J by 6 bases, with 14 bases between them. Per germline, CDR1 LGHNA and CDR2 YNFKEQ. The CDR3 runs to 15 residues. CDR3 region: CASSQVPLSGDTQYF. The DNA of the CDR3 is TGTGCCAGCAGCCAAGTCCCCCTCTCGGGGGATACGCAGTATTTT.

The sample holds many counts of this clonotype. CDR3 sequence: CASSRGGGTEAFF. As DNA, the CDR3 is TGTGCCAGCTCACGGGGAGGAGGTACTGAAGCTTTCTTT. V is TRBV18 and J is TRBJ1-1, with D hard to call. Germline-derived CDR1 and CDR2 are KGHSH and LQKENI. This CDR3 comprises 13 residues. Trimming pared 4 bases from V and 5 bases from J, leaving 11 bases between.

This clonotype was recorded at least ten times. CDR3 sequence: CASRGISGRAYNEQFF. CDR3 nucleotide sequence: TGTGCCAGCAGGGGGATTAGCGGGAGGGCCTACAATGAGCAGTTCTTC. J is TRBJ2-1 and V is TRBV12-3 or TRBV12-4, with 11 bases aligning to TRBD2. The CDR3 extends over 16 amino acids. The junction had 6 bases not matched to a gene; V was cut back by 6 bases and J by 2 bases.